This T cell receptor beta chain was captured in a study of beta chain features in type 1 diabetes. Since all of the isolated RNA was reverse transcribed, expressed TCRB transcripts were what got sequenced. Some clones are missing from TCRdb's copy, which holds only in-frame ones; the method was immunoSEQ multiplex PCR. Here the sample spans 390,000 or so clones, more than 11% being singletons. For this clone: Antigen: not known.

Findings of the study overall: Moderately but significantly shorter TCRB CDR3s were found in Type 1 diabetes patients in all four CD4+ subsets.

The CDR3 contains 12 residues. V lost 1 base and J lost 5, with 7 bases in between. Looked up from germline, CDR1 is SQVTM and CDR2 is ANQGSEA. The V and J genes are TRBV29-1 and TRBJ2-3; D not resolved. Sequencing was carried out using naive CD4+ T cells from blood. The TCR sequence derives from a man aged 30-40 years in good health. The CDR3 sequence: CSVEAQRDTQYF. The DNA of the CDR3 is TGCAGCGTTGAAGCGCAGAGAGATACGCAGTATTTT.